Presented here are 28 T cell receptor beta chains from one specimen sequenced in a study of early T cells in non-severe SARS-CoV-2 infection. TCRdb re-called the 5' RACE reads with MiXCR, one entry per CDR3 protein. This table holds tens of thousands of distinct CDR3 sequences, around 9.3% found once. This material consisted of whole blood, taken at baseline. The receptor source for this set is an adult who was a healthcare worker with PCR-confirmed SARS-CoV-2 infection or an uninfected control (not recorded which).

The V and J genes are TRBV2 and TRBJ2-3, with D tentatively TRBD2 (5 bases). V lost 7 bases and J lost 2, with 13 bases in between. Germline-derived CDR1 and CDR2 are SNHLY and FYNNEI. The CDR3 has 14 residues. The CDR3 nucleotides are TGTGCCAGCACTAAAGCGGCGTTCACAGATACGCAGTATTTT. The encoded protein is CASTKAAFTDTQYF.

This clonotype appeared a few times. This chain links TRBV7-2 with TRBJ2-5; D unclear. With 5 bases removed from V and 5 bases from J, the gap between germline ends came to 6 bases. This CDR3 has 11 residues. CDR1 and CDR2 (germline): SGHTA, FQGNSA. The CDR3 region is CASSRRETQYF. CDR3 nucleotide sequence: TGTGCCAGCAGCCGAAGGGAGACCCAGTACTTC.

V usage is TRBV25-1 and J usage is TRBJ2-1; D perhaps matches TRBD2 (6 bases). Trimming took 0 bases from V and 1 from J, leaving 10 bases between them. The CDR3 has 16 amino acids. Germline V gene lookup returns CDR1 MGHDK and CDR2 SYGVNS. For the CDR3, the DNA is TGTGCCAGCAGTGAATACGGTAGCGGTTCCTACAATGAGCAGTTCTTC. Its translation: CASSEYGSGSYNEQFF. Using reference TRBV25-1 and TRBJ2-1 for the parts outside the CDR3, the full variable domain is EADIYQTPRYLVIGTGKKITLECSQTMGHDKMYWYQQDPGMELHLIHYSYGVNSTEKGDLSSESTVSRIRTEHFPLTLESARPSHTSQYLCASSEYGSGSYNEQFFGPGTRLTVL.

The chain combines TRBV7-9 with TRBJ2-5; the D is unclear. Germline V gene sequence: CDR1 SEHNR, CDR2 FQNEAQ (reference sequence). The ends were cut back, 2 bases at V and 0 bases at J, with 7 bases in the middle. This CDR3 is 14 amino acids long. This CDR3 reads CASSLSLNQETQYF. The DNA for the CDR3 is TGTGCCAGCAGCTTATCCCTGAACCAAGAGACCCAGTACTTC.

This clonotype was recorded at least ten times. The rearrangement links TRBV19 to TRBJ2-7; 10 bases line up with TRBD2. Looked up from germline, CDR1 is LNHDA and CDR2 is SQIVND (reference sequence). The length of the CDR3 is 15 residues. Trimming removed 6 bases from V and 4 bases from J; junction bases left unmatched: 9. CDR3 nucleotides: TGTGCCAGTAGCACGTCTAGCGGGAGTCGGTACGAGCAGTACTTC. Amino acid sequence: CASSTSSGSRYEQYF.

This chain joins TRBV6-1 and TRBJ1-5; D unresolved. V was cut by 7 bases and J by 9 bases, with 22 bases left in between. This CDR3 is built from 15 residues. The germline V gene has CDR1 MNHNS and CDR2 SASEGT. CDR3 bases: TGTGCCAGCAAATCGGACGGAGCCCACTCACGGCCCCAGCATTTT. This sequence encodes CASKSDGAHSRPQHF.

The V and J genes are TRBV12-3 or TRBV12-4 and TRBJ1-5; 9 positions agree with TRBD1. V lost 6 bases and J lost 7; bases outside the gene matches: 10. The CDR3 runs to 15 residues. The CDR3 region has the DNA TGTGCCAGCAGCCCGGGTGGACAGGGGTACCAGCCCCAGCATTTT. It codes for CASSPGGQGYQPQHF.

The chain carries TRBV12-3 or TRBV12-4 and TRBJ1-1, with D possibly being TRBD1 (6 bases). The CDR3 length is 14 residues. Deletions cut 2 bases from V and 4 bases from J, with 11 bases between. The CDR3 DNA sequence: TGTGCCAGCAGTTTATCGCGGGGGCGCACTGAAGCTTTCTTT. Its protein product is CASSLSRGRTEAFF.

The chain carries TRBV11-3 and TRBJ2-7; D remains unclear. The CDR3 loop spans 14 amino acids. The germline gives CDR1 SGHNT, CDR2 YENEEA. Trimming took 5 bases from V and 2 from J, leaving 13 bases between them. CDR3 sequence: CASSPPWGTYEQYF. The CDR3 bases are TGTGCCAGCAGCCCCCCGTGGGGTACCTACGAGCAGTACTTC.

CDR3 sequence reads: CASRPNNQETQYF. The CDR3, as DNA: TGCGCCAGCAGGCCAAATAACCAAGAGACCCAGTACTTC. This sequence joins TRBV5-1 and TRBJ2-5, with no clear D. This CDR3 has 13 amino acids. The ends were cut back, 5 bases at V and 0 bases at J, with 8 bases in the middle. In germline, CDR1 is SGHRS, CDR2 YFSETQ. The whole variable domain, filled in from reference TRBV5-1 and TRBJ2-5, reads KAGVTQTPRYLIKTRGQQVTLSCSPISGHRSVSWYQQTPGQGLQFLFEYFSETQRNKGNFPGRFSGRQFSNSRSEMNVSTLELGDSALYLCASRPNNQETQYFGPGTRLLVL.

V gene TRBV19 combines with J gene TRBJ1-2; possible D gene TRBD1, 5 bases. V was clipped by 4 bases and J by 4 bases, with 10 bases between them. Germline V gene data show CDR1 as LNHDA and CDR2 as SQIVND (reference sequence). This CDR3 has 13 amino acids. The CDR3 region is CASSNRQRYGYTF. CDR3 coding DNA: TGTGCCAGTAGTAACAGACAGCGCTATGGCTACACCTTC.

The chain has TRBV3-1 and TRBJ1-2; D uncertain. V was cut by 1 base and J by 0 bases, with 6 bases left in between. Germline CDR1 LGHDT, CDR2 YNNKEL (reference sequence). This CDR3 region has 14 residues. In nucleotides, the CDR3 is TGTGCCAGCAGCCAAGTAGGACCTAACTATGGCTACACCTTC. As protein: CASSQVGPNYGYTF. Looking up the rest from reference TRBV3-1 and TRBJ1-2 gives the full variable domain: DTAVSQTPKYLVTQMGNDKSIKCEQNLGHDTMYWYKQDSKKFLKIMFSYNNKELIINETVPNRFSPKSPDKAHLNLHINSLELGDSAVYFCASSQVGPNYGYTFGSGTRLTVV.

The sample holds a few counts of this clonotype. The rearrangement joins TRBV20-1 to TRBJ2-7; possibly TRBD1 for D (5 bases). Germline loops: CDR1 DFQATT, CDR2 SNEGSKA (reference sequence). The CDR3 length is 14 residues. V was shortened by 0 bases and J by 3 bases, with 12 bases between the two germline ends. The CDR3 nucleotides are TGCAGTGCTAGAGATGGGGCGACAAGCTACGAGCAGTACTTC. It codes for CSARDGATSYEQYF.

By share, this clonotype counts as medium-sized. The V and J genes are TRBV11-2 and TRBJ2-7; a possible D gene is TRBD2 (5 bases). Germline V gene lookup returns CDR1 SGHAT and CDR2 FQNNGV. With 5 bases removed from V and 5 bases from J, the gap between germline ends came to 10 bases. This CDR3 spans 12 amino acids. The CDR3 DNA reads as TGTGCCAGCAGCCTTACTAGGAACGAGCAGTACTTC. This translates into CASSLTRNEQYF.

This clonotype appeared a few times. This sequence joins TRBV30 and TRBJ1-2; D unresolved. CDR3 length: 13 residues. Germline CDR1 and CDR2: GTSNPN and SVGIG (reference sequence). Between the trimmed V and J ends, which lost 3 bases and 0 bases, there was a span of 8 bases. The CDR3 region has the DNA TGTGCCTGGAGCGGGAACACTAACTATGGCTACACCTTC. Translating gives CAWSGNTNYGYTF. The whole variable domain, remainder taken from reference TRBV30 and TRBJ1-2, is SQTIHQWPATLVQPVGSPLSLECTVEGTSNPNLYWYRQAAGRGLQLLFYSVGIGQISSEVPQNLSASRPQDRQFILSSKKLLLSDSGFYLCAWSGNTNYGYTFGSGTRLTVV.

The chain couples TRBV20-1 to TRBJ2-1; 7 nucleotides align to TRBD2. The CDR3 runs to 16 residues. With 0 bases clipped from V and 0 bases from J, the junction kept 5 bases outside the gene matches. Germline-derived CDR1 and CDR2 are DFQATT and SNEGSKA (reference sequence). The CDR3 spells CSARETSWSSYNEQFF. The CDR3 DNA is TGCAGTGCTAGAGAGACTAGCTGGAGCTCCTACAATGAGCAGTTCTTC.

The chain combines TRBV11-3 with TRBJ2-1, with D hard to call. Germline CDR1 reads SGHNT; CDR2 reads YENEEA. The length of the CDR3 is 14 residues. V was shortened by 5 bases and J by 6 bases, with 14 bases between the two germline ends. The CDR3 sequence is CASSPAHSGNEQFF. The CDR3, as DNA: TGTGCCAGCAGCCCCGCTCATAGTGGCAATGAGCAGTTCTTC. Full variable domain (missing parts from reference TRBV11-3 and TRBJ2-1): EAGVVQSPRYKIIEKKQPVAFWCNPISGHNTLYWYLQNLGQGPELLIRYENEEAVDDSQLPKDRFSAERLKGVDSTLKIQPAELGDSAVYLCASSPAHSGNEQFFGPGTRLTVL.

This clonotype was seen a few times. This chain uses TRBV21-1 with TRBJ2-7; the D call of TRBD1 is as the table states it, not checked on the DNA. TRBV21-1 is deemed a pseudogene. This CDR3 is 18 amino acids long. As DNA, the CDR3 is TGTGCCAGCAGCAAAAGCCCCCAGGATCAGAGACGCGACTACGAGCAGTACTTC. Protein: CASSKSPQDQRRDYEQYF.

The chain combines TRBV10-3 with TRBJ2-1, with TRBD2 identical over 7 bases. Trimming at V came to 2 bases and at J to 7 bases, leaving 14 bases not matched to a gene. The CDR3 consists of 17 residues. Germline V gene data show CDR1 as ENHRY and CDR2 as SYGVKD. This CDR3 reads CAISERVSSGPGNEQFF. In DNA form, the CDR3 reads TGTGCCATCAGTGAGAGAGTTTCTAGCGGACCCGGGAATGAGCAGTTCTTC.

The chain couples TRBV5-1 to TRBJ1-1, with D unclear. This CDR3 is 13 amino acids long. V shed 1 base and J shed 4 bases, with 8 bases lying between them. The germline V gene encodes CDR1 SGHRS and CDR2 YFSETQ. The CDR3 loop is CASSLRLSTEAFF. DNA of the CDR3: TGCGCCAGCAGCTTGCGTCTGAGCACTGAAGCTTTCTTT.

This clonotype turned up a few times. The chain has TRBV29-1 and TRBJ2-7, with 9 bases aligning to TRBD2. The trim removed 1 base at V and 5 bases at J, leaving 9 bases unmatched. Looked up from germline, CDR1 is SQVTM and CDR2 is ANQGSEA. The CDR3 runs to 15 residues. CDR3 loop: CSVEGGSGSTHEQYF. The CDR3 nucleotides are TGCAGCGTTGAAGGAGGTAGCGGGAGTACCCACGAGCAGTACTTC.

This chain joins TRBV20-1 and TRBJ1-3, with TRBD1 matching over 9 bases. This CDR3 contains 12 residues. Germline V CDR1 and CDR2: DFQATT, SNEGSKA (reference sequence). After removal of 4 bases from V and 8 bases from J, the junction contained 3 bases not matched to a gene. CDR3 nucleotide sequence: TGCAGTGCTACTCGACAGGGGGACACCATATATTTT. Translating gives CSATRQGDTIYF.

The genes are TRBV5-1 and TRBJ1-1; no firm D call. CDR3 length: 15 amino acids. The V gene's germline CDR1 is SGHRS and CDR2 YFSETQ. The germline V and J ends were trimmed by 0 bases and 0 bases, with 9 bases remaining between them. CDR3 nucleotide sequence: TGCGCCAGCAGCTTGGGCAGCCTTATGAACACTGAAGCTTTCTTT. Its protein is CASSLGSLMNTEAFF.

There are a few counts of this clonotype. The chain is built from TRBV20-1 and TRBJ2-5; 8 bases fit TRBD1. The germline V gene encodes CDR1 DFQATT and CDR2 SNEGSKA (reference sequence). V trimming: 6 bases; J trimming: 5 bases; junction bases outside the gene matches: 5. This CDR3 comprises 12 residues. The CDR3 loop is CSAKTGVETQYF. CDR3 DNA: TGCAGTGCCAAGACAGGGGTGGAGACCCAGTACTTC.

The chain combines TRBV3-1 with TRBJ2-7; TRBD1 matches 9 bases. V lost 4 bases to trimming and J lost 2 bases; unmatched junction nucleotides: 3. Germline V gene sequence: CDR1 LGHDT, CDR2 YNNKEL (reference sequence). The CDR3 covers 14 residues. CDR3 in DNA: TGTGCCAGCAGCCGGACAGGGGCCACCTACGAGCAGTACTTC. This gives the protein CASSRTGATYEQYF.

This clonotype was seen repeatedly, ten times or more. V usage is TRBV29-1 and J usage is TRBJ2-5; D is possibly TRBD2 (7 bases). V dropped 3 bases and J dropped 1 base, with 30 bases sitting between them. Germline CDR1 is SQVTM and CDR2 is ANQGSEA. The length of the CDR3 is 20 residues. The CDR3 DNA follows: TGCAGCGTTGACTCGGGGGGCACTAGCAAACCAGAAAACTCCCAAGAGACCCAGTACTTC. Protein product: CSVDSGGTSKPENSQETQYF. The full variable domain, completed using reference TRBV29-1 and TRBJ2-5, is SAVISQKPSRDICQRGTSLTIQCQVDSQVTMMFWYRQQPGQSLTLIATANQGSEATYESGFVIDKFPISRPNLTFSTLTVSNMSPEDSSIYLCSVDSGGTSKPENSQETQYFGPGTRLLVL.

There are many counts of this clonotype. This chain joins TRBV7-6 and TRBJ1-6, with 9 bases matching TRBD1. Looked up from germline, CDR1 is SGHVS and CDR2 is FNYEAQ. The CDR3 covers 15 residues. Unmatched junction bases numbered 8, after V lost 5 bases and J lost 9 bases. The CDR3 DNA reads as TGTGCCAGCAGCCCCCTAGGACAGGGGACTTCACCCCTCCACTTT. Translated: CASSPLGQGTSPLHF.

This clonotype was counted ten times or more. V and J are TRBV9 and TRBJ2-5, with 12 bases fitting TRBD2. V was pared by 2 bases and J by 2 bases, with 4 bases of the junction left unmatched. This CDR3 comprises 16 residues. Germline CDR1 SGDLS, CDR2 YYNGEE. This CDR3 reads CASSVSLAGGQETQYF. The CDR3 DNA is TGTGCCAGCAGCGTCAGCCTAGCGGGAGGGCAAGAGACCCAGTACTTC.